This T cell receptor beta chain was identified during a study of CD8 T cells in ankylosing spondylitis (dated by TCRdb to about 2017). Background on the whole study: T cell receptor beta repertoires were profiled in healthy donors and ankylosing spondylitis patients so that disease-linked TCR variants could be found. In total, the full study cohort was made up of nearly 110 healthy donors and approximately 27 ankylosing spondylitis patients. Peripheral blood was sampled, and synovial fluid was also collected from ankylosing spondylitis patients.

V drops 1 base and J drops 7 bases, leaving 10 bases in between. The germline V gene yields SGHTA for CDR1 and FQGNSA for CDR2. The cysteine opens and the phenylalanine closes a CDR3 of 13 amino acids. Only the CDR3 DNA is retained, 39 bases long and in frame from the first base. There are a few counts of this clonotype. Its antigen remains unidentified. No base quality values were provided; no much bigger clone lies one nucleotide off. Broader findings and caveats from the paper: Some motif variants had previously been reported in the synovial fluid and blood of reactive arthritis patients, which suggests shared mechanisms of disease initiation. According to the report, matched synovial fluid samples from ankylosing spondylitis patients were significantly enriched for the disease-linked clones. Blood from ankylosing spondylitis patients appeared to be characterized by a TCR beta motif made up of under ten highly homologous amino acid variants. The disease-linked clones had a CD8+ phenotype and were found at relatively low frequencies in peripheral blood.

The sequencer was an Illumina HiSeq 2500. Quantitative 5'-RACE with molecular barcodes was the method used to prepare the TCR beta libraries. The authors processed their data as follows. Disease-linked TCR variants were identified with a new computational method built on a probabilistic model of VDJ rearrangement. TCRdb ran its own pipeline on the public reads, namely fastp trimming at Q25 and MiXCR clone calling, and kept in-frame beta chains. Each entry merges the rows of one CDR3 protein and shows their most common DNA and genes. The V and J calls were determined by TCRdb, not by the authors. The sample records over 200,000 distinct CDR3 sequences, about 18% of which are singletons. The ten largest clonotypes hold under 45% of the sample.

Here the chain combines TRBV7-2 and TRBJ1-1; possibly the D gene is TRBD1, per 6 matching bases. Sequencing was carried out using blood, either unsorted or a sorted T cell fraction (not recorded which). This receptor was identified in a male donor with ankylosing spondylitis. CDR3 reads: CASSLGGQLEAFF. The nucleotide sequence reads as follows: TGTGCCAGCAGCTTAGGAGGACAGCTTGAAGCTTTCTTT.